This T cell receptor beta chain was identified in a study of tissue T cells after allogeneic stem cell transplantation. Study details: Graft-versus-host disease patients received grafts, several unmodified and three CD34-selected to deplete T cells.

The protocol was immunoSEQ multiplex PCR, while the TCRdb copy is restricted to in-frame clones and leaves out a portion. The sample contains around 6,800 clones, about three quarters of which appear only once. The CDR3 is 15 amino acids. V was clipped by 5 bases and J by 1 base, with 15 bases between them. Germline V gene sequence: CDR1 SGHRS, CDR2 YFSETQ. Several lines of graft-versus-host disease therapy were given to all patients, all with gastrointestinal involvement. The specimen was skin, collected at autopsy. The source is an older male patient with steroid-refractory graft-versus-host disease after an allogeneic stem cell transplant. The graft donor may have given rise to some T cells. V usage is TRBV5-1 and J usage is TRBJ1-1; D is unclear. The CDR3: CASRLSSGANTEAFF. The CDR3, as DNA: TGCGCCAGCAGGTTGAGTTCCGGAGCGAACACTGAAGCTTTCTTT.